A single sample is the source of the 11 T cell receptor beta chains below, sequenced in a study of T-cell memory formation after mild COVID-19. A single record per CDR3 protein comes from TCRdb applying MiXCR to the 5' RACE reads. The table records over 500,000 distinct CDR3 sequences, roughly a sixth of them present only once. Material: PBMCs or a T cell subset sorted from them (not recorded which). The receptors stem from an adult woman who had mild COVID-19 (a few samples of this study predate the infection). Cell type and time point are not known.

This rearrangement joins TRBV9 to TRBJ1-1; D may be TRBD1 (5 bases). CDR1 is SGDLS, CDR2 YYNGEE, per germline. CDR3 size: 17 residues. V was trimmed by 1 base and J by 0 bases, leaving 16 bases between them. Written as DNA, the CDR3 is TGTGCCAGCAGCGTAATCGGCACCCTGGGGGTGAACACTGAAGCTTTCTTT. Its translation is CASSVIGTLGVNTEAFF.

This clonotype was counted once. The J gene is TRBJ2-2, the V gene TRBV9, with D possibly matching TRBD2 (7 bases). The germline CDR1 and CDR2 sequences are SGDLS and YYNGEE. This CDR3 has 16 amino acids. The ends were cut back, 3 bases at V and 0 bases at J, with 12 bases in the middle. CDR3 sequence: CASSARGGANTGELFF. Here the CDR3 DNA reads TGTGCCAGCAGCGCGAGAGGGGGGGCGAACACCGGGGAGCTGTTTTTT. Variable domain in full (rest from reference TRBV9 and TRBJ2-2): DSGVTQTPKHLITATGQRVTLRCSPRSGDLSVYWYQQSLDQGLQFLIQYYNGEERAKGNILERFSAQQFPDLHSELNLSSLELGDSALYFCASSARGGANTGELFFGEGSRLTVL.

This clonotype was picked up many times. The chain is built from TRBV12-3 or TRBV12-4 and TRBJ2-3, with D perhaps matching TRBD1 (6 bases). This CDR3 has 15 residues. The V end was cut by 4 bases, the J end by 1 base, with 12 bases between. CDR3 in DNA: TGTGCCAGCAGTTCAGGGGTCCCTGGCACAGATACGCAGTATTTT. Translated, it gives CASSSGVPGTDTQYF.

This clonotype was seen a handful of times. The V call is TRBV15, the J call TRBJ2-2; D unclear. CDR1 LNHNV and CDR2 YYDKDF come from the germline V gene (reference sequence). The V end was cut by 1 base, the J end by 7 bases, with 7 bases between. This CDR3 has 13 residues. The CDR3 DNA follows: TGTGCCACCAGCAGAGTGGACCTCGGGGAGCTGTTTTTT. Translated, it gives CATSRVDLGELFF.

V usage is TRBV23-1 and J usage is TRBJ2-7, with TRBD1 as a possible D gene (5 bases). TRBV23-1 is an ORF, with its function uncertain. V was trimmed by 6 bases and J by 0 bases, leaving 15 bases between them. This CDR3 is built from 15 residues. The CDR3 protein is CASRPRQSGSYEQYF. CDR3 coding DNA: TGCGCCAGCAGGCCAAGACAGTCGGGCTCCTACGAGCAGTACTTC.

The chain has TRBV7-8 and TRBJ2-3, with 7 bases lining up with TRBD1. Per germline, CDR1 SGHVS and CDR2 FQNEAQ. V shed 3 bases, J shed 1 base, and the junction held 13 bases outside the gene matches. The CDR3 has 18 amino acids. CDR3 residues: CASSFRDSRTAGTDTQYF. In DNA form, the CDR3 reads TGTGCCAGCAGCTTTCGGGACAGCCGCACCGCTGGCACAGATACGCAGTATTTT.

This clonotype was seen a handful of times. This sequence joins TRBV30 and TRBJ2-3, with a tentative D call TRBD2 (6 bases). V lost 1 base to trimming and J lost 1 base, with 12 bases between them. The CDR3 consists of 15 residues. Looked up from germline, CDR1 is GTSNPN and CDR2 is SVGIG (reference sequence). The CDR3: CAWSALRGGTDTQYF. CDR3 DNA: TGTGCCTGGAGTGCATTGCGGGGCGGCACAGATACGCAGTATTTT.

The table lists this clonotype with a few counts. The J gene is TRBJ1-4, the V gene TRBV4-1; D is undetermined. Germline-derived CDR1 and CDR2 are MGHRA and YSYEKL. V lost 0 bases and J 4 bases, leaving 9 bases between the germline ends. The CDR3 is made up of 15 amino acids. DNA for the CDR3: TGCGCCAGCAGCCAAGAGGGCAGGTTTAATGAAAAACTGTTTTTT. Translation gives CASSQEGRFNEKLFF.

In its sample, this clonotype was seen a few times. The chain is built from TRBV15 and TRBJ1-2, with D perhaps TRBD1 (5 bases). Trimming left V 0 bases short and J 5 bases short, with 16 bases between. Per the germline V gene, CDR1 is LNHNV and CDR2 is YYDKDF (reference sequence). This CDR3 contains 16 residues. CDR3 coding DNA: TGTGCCACCAGCAGAGATACCGAGGGGCTCTATTATGGCTACACCTTC. Amino acids: CATSRDTEGLYYGYTF.

This chain joins TRBV4-3 and TRBJ2-2; 7 positions agree with TRBD2. CDR3 length: 16 amino acids. Germline V lookup: CDR1 LGHNA, CDR2 YSLEER. Trimming took 1 base from V and 2 from J; bases not matched to a gene: 4. The chain's CDR3 is CASSQGASGNTGELFF. The CDR3, as DNA: TGCGCCAGCAGCCAAGGAGCTAGCGGAAACACCGGGGAGCTGTTTTTT.

The chain links TRBV5-6 to TRBJ1-2; maybe TRBD1 (5 bases). Germline CDR1 and CDR2: SGHDT and YYEEEE. V gave up 0 bases and J gave up 3 bases, with 9 bases separating them. There are 14 residues in the CDR3. The DNA of the CDR3 is TGTGCCAGCAGCTTGGGGGGCAGGTACTATGGCTACACCTTC. Translated, it gives CASSLGGRYYGYTF.